This TCR beta chain was profiled in a study of tumor-infiltrating lymphocytes in primary liver carcinoma. This clonotype was seen repeatedly, ten times or more. Its antigen is not identified. Reverse transcription of approximately 500 ng total RNA with a constant-region primer produced TCR beta cDNA. Three-round nested multiplex PCR performed with slightly modified ARM-PCR produced the TCR beta libraries. TRBV1-TRBV30 forward primers and a C-beta reverse primer were used in the first two PCR rounds, which each ran for approximately 11 cycles. In TCRdb, the multiplex PCR reads were re-called with MiXCR into one record per CDR3 protein. Of roughly 100,000 distinct CDR3 sequences detected, about two thirds appear once; the ten largest clones hold 10% to 15%. Overall study results and limits: Only about 7-25% of top clones were detected in each of the five tumor regions.

The source material, roughly 18-33 mg of unsorted bulk tissue, was used to co-extract RNA and DNA. No patient had received treatment, and all had chronic HBV infection. The study found over 90% viable tumor cells in every tumor sample. This CDR3 is built from 11 residues. V shed 1 base and J shed 11 bases, with 11 bases lying between them. Germline values: CDR1 GTSNPN, CDR2 SVGIG (reference sequence). The rearrangement links TRBV30 to TRBJ1-1, with a possible D match to TRBD1 (5 bases). This clonotype originated in a woman aged 55-70 years with primary liver carcinoma and hepatitis B virus infection. The sample taken for sequencing was liver tumor tissue from sampling region 2. The subset: tumor region T2, inferior pole. The CDR3 loop reads CAWSAGTGAFF. The CDR3 DNA follows: TGTGCCTGGAGTGCGGGGACCGGGGCTTTCTTT.